This T cell receptor (beta chain) appears in the sequencing data of a study of regulatory T cells in long-lasting Graves disease. This clonotype was recorded a few times. Regarding time point: newly diagnosed GD, antithyroid drugs for less than 3 months. Construction of the TCR library relied on RNA isolated from PBMCs. CDR3 regions were amplified by Arm-PCR using iRepertoire HTBI primers to build TCR beta libraries. TCRdb processed the multiplex PCR reads anew with MiXCR; each CDR3 protein has one entry. The repertoire holds 350,000 to 550,000 distinct CDR3 sequences, with approximately 16% as singletons. The CDR3 loop spans 15 amino acids. Germline V gene data show CDR1 as SNHLY and CDR2 as FYNNEI. These same data were also listed under a study on T cells in Graves' hyperthyroidism and ophthalmopathy. From that study: Primed by the HTBI set, a first-round RT-PCR was run on the TCR CDR3. Most expanded thyroid clonotypes above 0.001 also appeared in blood.

This chain uses TRBV2 with TRBJ2-3; tentative D call: TRBD1 (5 bases). The end of the DNA fits TRBJ2-5 better, so the J call may be wrong. This sequence was found in a woman younger than 30 with Graves disease. Source: peripheral blood mononuclear cells (PBMCs), taken at new diagnosis, from a patient treated with antithyroid drugs. Here the CDR3 DNA reads TGTGCCAGCAGTGAAGGAGACACAAAGGGGGAGACCCAGTACTTC. Its protein is CASSEGDTKGETQYF.